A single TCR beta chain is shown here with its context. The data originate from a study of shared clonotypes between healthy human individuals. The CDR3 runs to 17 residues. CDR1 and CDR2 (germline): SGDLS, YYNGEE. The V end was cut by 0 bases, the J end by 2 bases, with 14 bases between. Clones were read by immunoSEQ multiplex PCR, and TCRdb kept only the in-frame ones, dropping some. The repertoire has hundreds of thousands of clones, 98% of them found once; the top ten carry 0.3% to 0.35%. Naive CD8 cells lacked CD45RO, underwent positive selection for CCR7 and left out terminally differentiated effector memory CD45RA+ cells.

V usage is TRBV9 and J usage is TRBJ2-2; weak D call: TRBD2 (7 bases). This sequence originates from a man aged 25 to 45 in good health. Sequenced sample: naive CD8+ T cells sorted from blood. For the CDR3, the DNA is TGTGCCAGCAGCGTAGAGCGCGGGGGCTTTAACACCGGGGAGCTGTTTTTT. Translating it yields CASSVERGGFNTGELFF.